This is a list of T cell receptor beta chains from one sample in a study of shared clonotypes between healthy human individuals. Clones were sequenced by immunoSEQ multiplex PCR, and TCRdb holds only the in-frame ones, with some missing. The data contain 2 million to 2.5 million clones, about 92% of them singletons. The sequenced sample was naive CD8+ T cells from PBMCs. The receptor source for this set is a young man in good health. Some clones in this sample may be carry-over from other donors' samples. CDR3s include the opening cysteine and the closing phenylalanine or tryptophan. Each record gives: CDR3 protein, CDR3 DNA, J gene, D gene, V gene, clone size. A D gene is named only where the DNA matches it firmly. Rows give clone size only sometimes, using once, few, many, or a class for an expanded clone.

CDR3aa: CASSVALAGATDTQYF
CDR3nt: TGTGCCAGCAGCGTAGCTCTAGCGGGAGCTACAGATACGCAGTATTTT
j_gene: TRBJ2-3
d_gene: TRBD2
v_gene: TRBV9
abundance: .

CDR3aa: CASSQPGLAGGPYTGELFF
CDR3nt: TGTGCCAGCAGCCAGCCGGGACTAGCGGGAGGGCCCTACACCGGGGAGCTGTTTTTT
j_gene: TRBJ2-2
d_gene: TRBD2
v_gene: TRBV4-2
abundance: .

CDR3aa: CAWSSQEYEQYF
CDR3nt: TGTGCCTGGAGTTCACAGGAGTACGAGCAGTACTTC
j_gene: TRBJ2-7
d_gene: .
v_gene: TRBV30
abundance: .

CDR3aa: CAPLPPYTF
CDR3nt: TGTGCCCCCCTACCTCCCTACACCTTC
j_gene: TRBJ1-2
d_gene: .
v_gene: TRBV10-3
abundance: .

CDR3aa: CASSLVAAKNQPQHF
CDR3nt: TGTGCCAGCAGCTTAGTCGCAGCGAAAAATCAGCCCCAGCATTTT
j_gene: TRBJ1-5
d_gene: .
v_gene: TRBV7-2
abundance: .

CDR3aa: CASSLPGTNQETQYF
CDR3nt: TGTGCCAGCAGCTTACCCGGGACCAACCAAGAGACCCAGTACTTC
j_gene: TRBJ2-5
d_gene: .
v_gene: TRBV7-2
abundance: .

CDR3aa: CASSSRTVYNEQFF
CDR3nt: TGTGCCAGCAGCTCCCGGACAGTATACAATGAGCAGTTCTTC
j_gene: TRBJ2-1
d_gene: .
v_gene: TRBV5-4
abundance: .

CDR3aa: CASNTRSGVTGELFF
CDR3nt: TGTGCCAGCAATACCCGTTCGGGAGTCACCGGGGAGCTGTTTTTT
j_gene: TRBJ2-2
d_gene: .
v_gene: TRBV27
abundance: .

CDR3aa: CASSSIKPTGGSYEQYF
CDR3nt: TGTGCCAGCAGCTCCATTAAACCGACAGGGGGTTCATACGAGCAGTACTTC
j_gene: TRBJ2-7
d_gene: TRBD1
v_gene: TRBV7-9
abundance: .

CDR3aa: CASIPTGGLFTDTQYF
CDR3nt: TGTGCCAGCATTCCGACAGGGGGGCTCTTTACAGATACGCAGTATTTT
j_gene: TRBJ2-3
d_gene: TRBD1
v_gene: TRBV28
abundance: .

CDR3aa: CASRQRGGHEQFF
CDR3nt: TGTGCCAGCAGACAACGGGGGGGCCATGAGCAGTTCTTC
j_gene: TRBJ2-1
d_gene: TRBD2
v_gene: TRBV11-2
abundance: .

CDR3aa: CASSPALATNEKLFF
CDR3nt: TGCGCCAGCAGCCCTGCTTTGGCAACTAATGAAAAACTGTTTTTT
j_gene: TRBJ1-4
d_gene: .
v_gene: TRBV4-1
abundance: few

CDR3aa: CASSLGGTSNNEQFF
CDR3nt: TGTGCCAGCAGCTTGGGCGGGACTTCTAACAATGAGCAGTTCTTC
j_gene: TRBJ2-1
d_gene: .
v_gene: TRBV5-6
abundance: .

CDR3aa: CASSLPKGNTEAFF
CDR3nt: TGTGCCAGCAGCCTCCCGAAGGGGAACACTGAAGCTTTCTTT
j_gene: TRBJ1-1
d_gene: .
v_gene: TRBV11-2
abundance: .

CDR3aa: CASSLGVSTTNEKLFF
CDR3nt: TGTGCCAGCAGCCTAGGAGTTTCAACAACTAATGAAAAACTGTTTTTT
j_gene: TRBJ1-4
d_gene: .
v_gene: TRBV7-2
abundance: .

CDR3aa: CASSYSPQVSEQYF
CDR3nt: TGTGCCAGCAGTTACTCCCCACAGGTATCCGAGCAGTACTTC
j_gene: TRBJ2-7
d_gene: .
v_gene: TRBV6-5
abundance: .

CDR3aa: CASTLGVGSGYTF
CDR3nt: TGTGCCAGCACCCTCGGGGTGGGGTCAGGCTACACCTTC
j_gene: TRBJ1-2
d_gene: .
v_gene: TRBV2
abundance: .

CDR3aa: CASSLGPSGRYEQYF
CDR3nt: TGTGCCAGCAGCTTAGGTCCCTCCGGAAGGTACGAGCAGTACTTC
j_gene: TRBJ2-7
d_gene: .
v_gene: TRBV7-8
abundance: .

CDR3aa: CASSLIRGQPQHF
CDR3nt: TGTGCCAGCAGTTTAATCAGGGGCCAGCCCCAGCATTTT
j_gene: TRBJ1-5
d_gene: .
v_gene: TRBV28
abundance: few

CDR3aa: CASSLGEGANQYGNQPQHF
CDR3nt: TGTGCCAGCAGCTTAGGCGAAGGGGCTAATCAATACGGCAATCAGCCCCAGCATTTT
j_gene: TRBJ1-5
d_gene: .
v_gene: TRBV7-8
abundance: .

CDR3aa: CASSTGTAYEKLFF
CDR3nt: TGTGCCAGCAGCACCGGGACCGCATATGAAAAACTGTTTTTT
j_gene: TRBJ1-4
d_gene: .
v_gene: TRBV9
abundance: .

CDR3aa: CSVMTGGWNEQFF
CDR3nt: TGCAGCGTTATGACAGGGGGGTGGAATGAGCAGTTCTTC
j_gene: TRBJ2-1
d_gene: TRBD1
v_gene: TRBV29-1
abundance: .

CDR3aa: CATSSKGAPPYGYTF
CDR3nt: TGTGCCACCAGCAGCAAGGGGGCGCCGCCCTATGGCTACACCTTC
j_gene: TRBJ1-2
d_gene: TRBD1
v_gene: TRBV15
abundance: .

CDR3aa: CTSSQCPQGGYTF
CDR3nt: TGCACCAGCAGCCAATGCCCTCAGGGAGGCTACACCTTC
j_gene: TRBJ1-2
d_gene: .
v_gene: TRBV1
abundance: .

CDR3aa: CASSLAWAGPKETQYF
CDR3nt: TGTGCCAGCAGCTTAGCCTGGGCAGGTCCTAAGGAGACCCAGTACTTC
j_gene: TRBJ2-5
d_gene: .
v_gene: TRBV7-8
abundance: .

CDR3aa: CASSIDVGVYEESYEQYF
CDR3nt: TGTGCCAGTAGTATAGACGTGGGGGTCTACGAGGAGAGTTACGAGCAGTACTTC
j_gene: TRBJ2-7
d_gene: .
v_gene: TRBV19
abundance: .

CDR3aa: CASSQLKERQETQYF
CDR3nt: TGTGCCAGCAGCCAACTTAAGGAGCGCCAAGAGACCCAGTACTTC
j_gene: TRBJ2-5
d_gene: .
v_gene: TRBV7-9
abundance: .

CDR3aa: CSVEDGTGFLYEQYF
CDR3nt: TGCAGCGTTGAAGATGGGACAGGGTTCCTCTACGAGCAGTACTTC
j_gene: TRBJ2-7
d_gene: TRBD1
v_gene: TRBV29-1
abundance: .

CDR3aa: CASTPGRSLGQPQHF
CDR3nt: TGTGCCAGCACCCCGGGACGGAGTCTGGGTCAGCCCCAGCATTTT
j_gene: TRBJ1-5
d_gene: .
v_gene: TRBV4-2
abundance: .

CDR3aa: CASSLRDTPETQYF
CDR3nt: TGTGCCAGCAGCCTCCGGGACACACCGGAGACCCAGTACTTC
j_gene: TRBJ2-5
d_gene: .
v_gene: TRBV7-7
abundance: .

CDR3aa: CASSPWTGRQDEQYF
CDR3nt: TGCGCCAGCAGCCCTTGGACCGGACGCCAGGACGAGCAGTACTTC
j_gene: TRBJ2-7
d_gene: .
v_gene: TRBV5-1
abundance: .

CDR3aa: CASSSDRGDGYTF
CDR3nt: TGTGCCAGCAGCTCCGACAGGGGGGATGGCTACACCTTC
j_gene: TRBJ1-2
d_gene: TRBD1
v_gene: TRBV13
abundance: .

CDR3aa: CASSVSGTGEQYF
CDR3nt: TGCGCCAGCAGTGTCTCCGGGACGGGCGAGCAGTACTTC
j_gene: TRBJ2-7
d_gene: .
v_gene: TRBV10-2
abundance: .

CDR3aa: CASSRIIRPGTSSTDTQYF
CDR3nt: TGCGCCAGCAGCCGGATAATAAGGCCTGGGACTAGTAGCACAGATACGCAGTATTTT
j_gene: TRBJ2-3
d_gene: TRBD2
v_gene: TRBV4-1
abundance: .

CDR3aa: CASSQEPRTSVYEQYF
CDR3nt: TGCGCCAGCAGCCAAGAGCCCCGAACTAGCGTCTACGAGCAGTACTTC
j_gene: TRBJ2-7
d_gene: TRBD2
v_gene: TRBV4-1
abundance: .

CDR3aa: CASKDRGHSPLHF
CDR3nt: TGTGCCAGCAAGGACAGGGGGCATTCACCCCTCCACTTT
j_gene: TRBJ1-6
d_gene: TRBD1
v_gene: TRBV6-1
abundance: .

CDR3aa: CASSLMHPSSYEQYF
CDR3nt: TGTGCCAGCAGCCTTATGCATCCCAGTTCCTACGAGCAGTACTTC
j_gene: TRBJ2-7
d_gene: .
v_gene: TRBV28
abundance: .

CDR3aa: CASSASGTGTLYEQYF
CDR3nt: TGTGCCAGTAGTGCGTCCGGGACAGGGACACTCTACGAGCAGTACTTC
j_gene: TRBJ2-7
d_gene: TRBD1
v_gene: TRBV19
abundance: .

CDR3aa: CASSVAGTADTYYGYTF
CDR3nt: TGTGCCAGCAGCGTAGCCGGGACAGCCGATACTTACTATGGCTACACCTTC
j_gene: TRBJ1-2
d_gene: TRBD1
v_gene: TRBV9
abundance: .

CDR3aa: CATSGTTNTEAFF
CDR3nt: TGTGCCACCAGCGGCACCACGAACACTGAAGCTTTCTTT
j_gene: TRBJ1-1
d_gene: .
v_gene: TRBV15
abundance: .

CDR3aa: CASTLMRGTEAFF
CDR3nt: TGTGCCAGCACCTTGATGAGGGGCACTGAAGCTTTCTTT
j_gene: TRBJ1-1
d_gene: .
v_gene: TRBV27
abundance: .

CDR3aa: CASSLSGQPSTDTQYF
CDR3nt: TGTGCCAGCAGCTTGTCAGGACAGCCTAGCACAGATACGCAGTATTTT
j_gene: TRBJ2-3
d_gene: .
v_gene: TRBV5-6
abundance: .

CDR3aa: CASSYSGSNTEAFF
CDR3nt: TGTGCCAGCAGTTACTCAGGGTCGAACACTGAAGCTTTCTTT
j_gene: TRBJ1-1
d_gene: .
v_gene: TRBV6-5
abundance: .

CDR3aa: CASSYSSLTVVPFF
CDR3nt: TGTGCCAGCAGTTACTCGTCTCTCACCGTAGTACCGTTCTTC
j_gene: TRBJ2-1
d_gene: .
v_gene: TRBV6-5
abundance: .